These 30 T cell receptor beta chains originate from one sample sequenced in a study of cytomegalovirus exposure and HLA in healthy donors. TCRdb's table, derived via immunoSEQ multiplex PCR, lists solely in-frame clones and lacks some. Of over 110,000 clones in the sample, roughly 90% are singletons; the top ten hold roughly 3%. The sample consisted of PBMCs. The receptor set was obtained from a man younger than 35 in good health and CMV-seronegative.

This clone turned up a few times. The rearrangement uses TRBV18 and TRBJ2-7; 13 nucleotides line up with TRBD2. Germline CDR1 reads KGHSH; CDR2 reads LQKENI. J lost 2 bases, V lost 1 base, and 8 bases had no gene match. This CDR3 contains 18 residues. CDR3: CASSPRTSGGGLTYEQYF. CDR3 DNA sequence: TGTGCCAGCTCACCACGAACTAGCGGGGGGGGTCTTACCTACGAGCAGTACTTC. Complete variable domain (other parts from reference TRBV18 and TRBJ2-7): NAGVMQNPRHLVRRRGQEARLRCSPMKGHSHVYWYRQLPEEGLKFMVYLQKENIIDESGMPKERFSAEFPKEGPSILRIQQVVRGDSAAYFCASSPRTSGGGLTYEQYFGPGTRLTVT.

The rearrangement links TRBV18 to TRBJ2-5; D remains ambiguous. This CDR3 region has 13 residues. Trimming left V 2 bases short and J 1 base short, with 5 bases between. Germline CDR1 is KGHSH and CDR2 is LQKENI. CDR3 bases: TGTGCCAGCTCACCAGGCCCCCAAGAGACCCAGTACTTC. As protein: CASSPGPQETQYF.

This clone was observed a few times. V gene TRBV7-9 combines with J gene TRBJ1-6; D unresolved. The V end lost 7 bases, the J end lost 10 bases, and 17 bases lay between the germline ends. The CDR3 is 14 residues long. Germline assignment: CDR1 SEHNR and CDR2 FQNEAQ (reference sequence). CDR3 amino acids: CASTLAVGLSPLHF. CDR3 DNA: TGTGCCAGCACCCTAGCCGTTGGGCTATCACCCCTCCACTTT. The variable domain in full, with the rest retrieved from reference TRBV7-9 and TRBJ1-6, is DTGVSQNPRHKITKRGQNVTFRCDPISEHNRLYWYRQTLGQGPEFLTYFQNEAQLEKSRLLSDRFSAERPKGSFSTLEIQRTEQGDSAMYLCASTLAVGLSPLHFGNGTRLTVT.

This clone was counted only a few times. J is TRBJ2-5 and V is TRBV7-2; D unresolved. The germline V gene encodes CDR1 SGHTA and CDR2 FQGNSA. V lost 1 base and J 0 bases, leaving 6 bases between the germline ends. This CDR3 contains 14 residues. The CDR3 loop reads CASSLGGDQETQYF. The CDR3 coding sequence is TGTGCCAGCAGCTTAGGAGGTGACCAAGAGACCCAGTACTTC.

This clone was picked up one time. The rearrangement links TRBV7-8 to TRBJ2-7; D gene uncertain. Germline V lookup: CDR1 SGHVS, CDR2 FQNEAQ. V shed 1 base and J shed 3 bases, with 16 bases lying between them. This CDR3 comprises 16 residues. This CDR3 reads CASSLVVAFPGYEQYF. CDR3 nucleotide sequence: TGTGCCAGCAGCTTAGTGGTTGCCTTTCCCGGCTACGAGCAGTACTTC.

The rearrangement links TRBV5-4 to TRBJ2-3, with D possibly being TRBD1 (5 bases). This CDR3 has 16 amino acids. V was cut by 3 bases and J by 2 bases, with 16 bases left in between. Looked up from germline, CDR1 is SGHNT and CDR2 is YYREEE (reference sequence). The DNA for the CDR3 is TGTGCCAGCAGCTCATCCAGGGAATCCTACACAGATACGCAGTATTTT. It specifies CASSSSRESYTDTQYF.

The V and J genes are TRBV27 and TRBJ1-1; D may be TRBD1 (5 bases). The V and J ends lost 5 bases and 2 bases respectively, with 12 bases between them. CDR3 length equals 14 residues. CDR1 is MNHEY and CDR2 is SMNVEV in the germline V gene (reference sequence). CDR3 in DNA: TGTGCCAGCAGTCCGTACACAGGAAACACTGAAGCTTTCTTT. This translates into CASSPYTGNTEAFF.

V and J are TRBV7-2 and TRBJ2-7; perhaps TRBD1 as D (5 bases). Germline-derived CDR1 and CDR2 are SGHTA and FQGNSA. The CDR3 covers 16 residues. Deletions cut 5 bases from V and 1 base from J, with 18 bases between. The CDR3 is CASSPKTGHQSYEQYF. The CDR3 nucleotides read TGTGCCAGCAGCCCCAAGACCGGACACCAATCCTACGAGCAGTACTTC.

The chain links TRBV28 to TRBJ2-7; 8 bases fit TRBD2. The CDR3 covers 14 residues. CDR1 is MDHEN, CDR2 SYDVKM, per germline. With 3 bases clipped from V and 5 bases from J, the junction kept 6 bases outside the gene matches. CDR3 in DNA: TGTGCCAGCAGTTTCGGACGGGGGGGCGACGAGCAGTACTTC. It codes for CASSFGRGGDEQYF. Combining the CDR3 with reference TRBV28 and TRBJ2-7 gives the whole variable domain DVKVTQSSRYLVKRTGEKVFLECVQDMDHENMFWYRQDPGLGLRLIYFSYDVKMKEKGDIPEGYSVSREKKERFSLILESASTNQTSMYLCASSFGRGGDEQYFGPGTRLTVT.

The chain carries TRBV28 and TRBJ1-2, with D tentatively TRBD1 (6 bases). This CDR3 comprises 13 residues. CDR1 and CDR2 (germline): MDHEN, SYDVKM. Trimming took 7 bases from V and 4 from J, leaving 13 bases between them. The CDR3 sequence is CASIHRAGYGYTF. In DNA, the CDR3 is TGTGCCAGCATACACAGGGCCGGCTATGGCTACACCTTC.

The V gene is TRBV27, the J gene TRBJ2-1; TRBD1 might be the D (6 bases). The V end was cut by 1 base, the J end by 2 bases, with 9 bases between. CDR3 length: 15 amino acids. The germline V gene encodes CDR1 MNHEY and CDR2 SMNVEV (reference sequence). The CDR3 DNA follows: TGTGCCAGCAGTTTATACAGGGATACCTACAATGAGCAGTTCTTC. Its translation: CASSLYRDTYNEQFF.

This clone was picked up a small number of times. V and J are TRBV7-9 and TRBJ2-7; the D is unclear. V was shortened by 4 bases and J by 5 bases, with 6 bases between the two germline ends. There are 11 residues in the CDR3. The V gene's germline CDR1 is SEHNR and CDR2 FQNEAQ (reference sequence). The chain's CDR3 is CASSSSHEQYF. CDR3 coding DNA: TGTGCCAGCAGCTCCTCTCACGAGCAGTACTTC.

This chain joins TRBV11-2 and TRBJ2-7; 8 bases match TRBD2. Germline trimming cut 1 base from V and 4 bases from J; bases unmatched to any gene: 3. Germline V gene data show CDR1 as SGHAT and CDR2 as FQNNGV. The CDR3 loop spans 14 amino acids. CDR3 amino acids: CASSLAGGSYEQYF. CDR3 nucleotide sequence: TGTGCCAGCAGCTTAGCGGGGGGGTCGTACGAGCAGTACTTC.

The V call is TRBV5-6, the J call TRBJ1-1; unclear D gene. V was shortened by 2 bases and J by 4 bases, with 3 bases between the two germline ends. Germline V lookup: CDR1 SGHDT, CDR2 YYEEEE. The CDR3 sequence is 11 residues long. CDR3 DNA sequence: TGTGCCAGCAGCTTCTCCACTGAAGCTTTCTTT. It is translated as CASSFSTEAFF.

The V gene is TRBV5-1, the J gene TRBJ2-7, with 7 bases identical to TRBD2. V lost 1 base and J lost 4; bases outside the gene matches: 5. Germline CDR1 SGHRS, CDR2 YFSETQ. CDR3 length: 14 amino acids. The CDR3 here is CASSLLGGGYEQYF. CDR3 nucleotides: TGCGCCAGCAGCTTGTTAGGCGGGGGATACGAGCAGTACTTC. The full variable domain, in which reference TRBV5-1 and TRBJ2-7 provide the parts outside the CDR3, is KAGVTQTPRYLIKTRGQQVTLSCSPISGHRSVSWYQQTPGQGLQFLFEYFSETQRNKGNFPGRFSGRQFSNSRSEMNVSTLELGDSALYLCASSLLGGGYEQYFGPGTRLTVT.

The V call is TRBV27, the J call TRBJ1-1, with a possible D match to TRBD1 (5 bases). V lost 2 bases and J 0 bases, leaving 7 bases between the germline ends. The CDR3 length is 14 residues. Germline V gene lookup returns CDR1 MNHEY and CDR2 SMNVEV (reference sequence). CDR3 in DNA: TGTGCCAGCAGTTTACAGGGCATGAACACTGAAGCTTTCTTT. Protein product: CASSLQGMNTEAFF.

The chain carries TRBV19 and TRBJ1-1; possible D gene TRBD1, 6 bases. There are 16 residues in the CDR3. Germline assignment: CDR1 LNHDA and CDR2 SQIVND (reference sequence). The V end lost 8 bases, the J end lost 0 bases, and 19 bases lay between the germline ends. The CDR3: CASYPGAIGVNTEAFF. CDR3 sequence (DNA): TGTGCCAGTTACCCAGGGGCTATTGGGGTGAACACTGAAGCTTTCTTT.

The gene calls are TRBV10-3 and TRBJ2-1; D is unresolved. The CDR3 loop spans 12 amino acids. Deletions cut 5 bases from V and 3 bases from J, with 5 bases between. CDR1 is ENHRY, CDR2 SYGVKD, per germline. CDR3 loop: CAISPNYNEQFF. CDR3 nucleotides: TGTGCCATCAGTCCAAACTACAATGAGCAGTTCTTC.

CDR3 residues: CAISGTGGETQYF. Here the CDR3 DNA reads TGTGCCATCAGTGGGACAGGGGGAGAGACCCAGTACTTC. The rearrangement uses TRBV10-3 and TRBJ2-5, with TRBD1 matching 10 bases. From germline, CDR1 is ENHRY and CDR2 SYGVKD. V lost 4 bases, J lost 4 bases, and 0 bases stayed unmatched. CDR3 length: 13 amino acids.

The chain is built from TRBV5-1 and TRBJ2-1; D unresolved. Looked up from germline, CDR1 is SGHRS and CDR2 is YFSETQ. Trimming pared 1 base from V and 1 base from J, leaving 12 bases between. The length of the CDR3 is 16 residues. Written as DNA, the CDR3 is TGCGCCAGCAGCTTGTTGCTTGCTAGTTCCTACAATGAGCAGTTCTTC. It specifies CASSLLLASSYNEQFF.

The rearrangement joins TRBV7-2 to TRBJ2-7; possibly TRBD1 for D (5 bases). Trimming shortened V by 3 bases and J by 6 bases, and 18 bases separated the two germline ends. The length of the CDR3 is 15 residues. Germline-derived CDR1 and CDR2 are SGHTA and FQGNSA. CDR3 in amino acids: CASSFQGRTSSEQYF. The CDR3 bases are TGTGCCAGCAGCTTTCAGGGTCGCACTTCTTCCGAGCAGTACTTC. Full variable domain (outside the CDR3, taken from reference TRBV7-2 and TRBJ2-7): GAGVSQSPSNKVTEKGKDVELRCDPISGHTALYWYRQSLGQGLEFLIYFQGNSAPDKSGLPSDRFSAERTGGSVSTLTIQRTQQEDSAVYLCASSFQGRTSSEQYFGPGTRLTVT.

CDR3 sequence: CAWSVGVGYTF. In DNA, the CDR3 is TGTGCCTGGAGTGTAGGGGTCGGCTACACCTTC. This rearrangement joins TRBV30 to TRBJ1-2; maybe TRBD1 (5 bases). Germline V gives CDR1 GTSNPN, CDR2 SVGIG (reference sequence). There are 11 residues in the CDR3. Trimming removed 0 bases at V and 8 bases at J, with 7 bases between.

V usage is TRBV18 and J usage is TRBJ2-5, with 9 bases identical to TRBD1. Germline V gene sequence: CDR1 KGHSH, CDR2 LQKENI. Germline trimming cut 0 bases from V and 4 bases from J; bases unmatched to any gene: 3. CDR3 length equals 15 residues. The CDR3 nucleotides are TGTGCCAGCTCACCACCCGGGACAGGGTCAGAGACCCAGTACTTC. It codes for CASSPPGTGSETQYF.

V usage is TRBV27 and J usage is TRBJ2-7; D possibly corresponds to TRBD1 (7 bases). V was pared by 9 bases and J by 6 bases, with 24 bases between. Per germline, CDR1 MNHEY and CDR2 SMNVEV (reference sequence). The CDR3 covers 15 residues. Here the CDR3 DNA reads TGTGCCAGGGAAAGGCGACAGGGACTTGTTGTCGAGCAGTACTTC. Encoded protein: CARERRQGLVVEQYF.

The chain links TRBV5-1 to TRBJ2-5; 9 positions match TRBD2. J gave up 3 bases and V 1 base, and 7 bases lay outside the gene matches. The germline CDR1 and CDR2 sequences are SGHRS and YFSETQ. This CDR3 has 16 amino acids. The DNA of the CDR3 is TGCGCCAGCAGCTTGATGAGCGGGGGGTCCGAAGAGACCCAGTACTTC. Protein: CASSLMSGGSEETQYF. Full variable domain (rest looked up from reference TRBV5-1 and TRBJ2-5): KAGVTQTPRYLIKTRGQQVTLSCSPISGHRSVSWYQQTPGQGLQFLFEYFSETQRNKGNFPGRFSGRQFSNSRSEMNVSTLELGDSALYLCASSLMSGGSEETQYFGPGTRLLVL.

The chain is built from TRBV9 and TRBJ2-1; 13 positions match TRBD2. CDR1 and CDR2 from the germline V gene are SGDLS and YYNGEE. Trimming cost V 3 bases and J 2 bases; bases outside gene matches: 2. CDR3 length: 16 residues. CDR3 region: CASSAGTSGAYNEQFF. The CDR3 DNA is TGTGCCAGCAGCGCAGGGACTAGCGGGGCCTACAATGAGCAGTTCTTC.

J is TRBJ2-1 and V is TRBV5-5; tentatively, D is TRBD2 (5 bases). Germline V gene lookup returns CDR1 SGHKS and CDR2 YYEKEE (reference sequence). V was shortened by 1 base and J by 1 base, with 6 bases between the two germline ends. There are 14 residues in the CDR3. CDR3 in amino acids: CASSLRESYNEQFF. The CDR3 DNA is TGTGCCAGCAGCTTGCGGGAATCCTACAATGAGCAGTTCTTC.

V and J are TRBV6-6 and TRBJ1-5; 9 bases match TRBD1. Per germline, CDR1 MNHNY and CDR2 SVGAGI (reference sequence). The CDR3 extends over 15 amino acids. Trimming cost V 7 bases and J 4 bases; bases outside gene matches: 8. The CDR3 is CASTARGQGNQPQHF. The CDR3 nucleotides are TGTGCCAGCACCGCCCGGGGACAGGGTAATCAGCCCCAGCATTTT.

The rearrangement uses TRBV19 and TRBJ1-2; D is uncertain. The CDR3 sequence is 14 residues long. Trimming cost V 6 bases and J 4 bases, with 15 bases left between them. Germline V gives CDR1 LNHDA, CDR2 SQIVND (reference sequence). The CDR3 here is CASSFDTRTYGYTF. CDR3 coding DNA: TGTGCCAGTAGCTTTGACACCCGTACCTATGGCTACACCTTC.

This CDR3 reads CASSLVSGGSYEQYF. CDR3 DNA: TGTGCCAGCAGCTTAGTTTCGGGGGGCTCCTACGAGCAGTACTTC. This chain joins TRBV7-2 and TRBJ2-7, with 7 bases that match TRBD2. The CDR3 contains 15 residues. After removal of 1 base from V and 0 bases from J, the junction contained 3 bases not matched to a gene. CDR1 SGHTA and CDR2 FQGNSA come from the germline V gene.